This TCR beta chain was found in a study of immune heterogeneity within non-small cell lung tumors. General observations from the study: Largely different high-frequency T-cell receptor beta clonotypes were found between individual patients.

Using 32 V and 13 J primers, multiplex PCR amplified TCR beta CDR3. TCRdb re-analysed the multiplex PCR reads in MiXCR, keeping a single row per CDR3 protein. The table lists 9,500 or so distinct CDR3 sequences, more than 20% of them singletons, with roughly 27% in the top ten. The CDR3 is 15 residues long. V lost 2 bases, J lost 7 bases, and 17 bases lay in between. CDR1 and CDR2 from the germline V gene are SGHTA and FQGNSA. Genomic DNA extracted from bulk tumor tissue served as template. A total of about 0.6 ug was used per sample. Surgeons took several biopsies per primary tumor, spaced far apart, during surgery. It was patients with untreated, newly diagnosed non-small cell lung cancer who underwent curative surgery. Concerning this clonotype: Its antigen is unknown. A clone one base away is much larger, so this may be a read error.

This TCR derives from a woman between 45 and 65 years old with non-small cell lung cancer. The sequencing input was lung tumor tissue. The chain links TRBV7-2 to TRBJ1-2; the D is unclear. The CDR3 DNA sequence: TGTGCCAGCAGCTTAACTTGGACCGACTCGCTTGGCTACACCTTC. Protein: CASSLTWTDSLGYTF.